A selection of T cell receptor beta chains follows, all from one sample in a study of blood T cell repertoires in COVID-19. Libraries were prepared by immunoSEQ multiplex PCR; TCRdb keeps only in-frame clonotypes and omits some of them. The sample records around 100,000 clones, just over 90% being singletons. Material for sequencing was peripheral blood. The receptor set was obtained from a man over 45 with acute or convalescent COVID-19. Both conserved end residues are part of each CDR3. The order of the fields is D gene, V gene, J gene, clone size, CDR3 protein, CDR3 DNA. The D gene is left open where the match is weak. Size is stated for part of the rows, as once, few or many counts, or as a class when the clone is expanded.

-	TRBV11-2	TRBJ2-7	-	CASSLGAGAYEQYF	TGTGCCAGCAGCTTAGGCGCGGGGGCATACGAGCAGTACTTC
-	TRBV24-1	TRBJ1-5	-	CATSDGGLQVNQPQHF	TGTGCCACCAGTGATGGGGGACTGCAGGTCAATCAGCCCCAGCATTTT
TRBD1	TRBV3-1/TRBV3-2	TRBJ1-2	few	CASGKTGVNGYTF	TGTGCCAGCGGCAAGACAGGGGTGAATGGCTACACCTTC
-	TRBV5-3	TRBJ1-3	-	CARSHSILSGNTIYF	TGTGCCAGAAGCCACTCGATCCTCTCTGGAAACACCATATATTTT
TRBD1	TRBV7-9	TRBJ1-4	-	CASSWGDRNNEKLFF	TGTGCCAGCAGCTGGGGGGACAGGAATAATGAAAAACTGTTTTTT
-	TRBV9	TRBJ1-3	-	CASSPHRAGGNTIYF	TGTGCCAGCAGCCCCCACAGGGCTGGAGGAAACACCATATATTTT
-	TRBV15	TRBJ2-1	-	CATSLRANEQFF	TGTGCCACCAGCCTGAGAGCCAATGAGCAGTTCTTC
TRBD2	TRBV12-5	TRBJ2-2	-	CASGPPRLAGNTGELFF	TGTGCTAGTGGCCCGCCAAGGCTAGCGGGAAACACCGGGGAGCTGTTTTTT
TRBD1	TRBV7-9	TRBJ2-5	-	CASSTGTGLETQYF	TGTGCCAGCAGCACCGGGACAGGCTTAGAGACCCAGTACTTC
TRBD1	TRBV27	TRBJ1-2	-	CASSYGQGPSYGYTF	TGTGCCAGCAGTTACGGACAGGGCCCTTCCTATGGCTACACCTTC
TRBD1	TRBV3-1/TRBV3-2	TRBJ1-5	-	CASSQSNRGNEGGQPQHF	TGTGCCAGCAGCCAAAGTAACAGGGGGAACGAAGGGGGTCAGCCCCAGCATTTT
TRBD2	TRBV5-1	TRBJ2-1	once	CASSTTSGSYNEQFF	TGCGCCAGCAGCACGACTAGCGGGAGTTACAATGAGCAGTTCTTC
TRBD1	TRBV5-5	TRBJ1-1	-	CASSVGRGTEAFF	TGTGCCAGCAGCGTGGGCAGGGGGACTGAAGCTTTCTTT
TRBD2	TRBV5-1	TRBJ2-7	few	CASSRTPAGGPGGEQYF	TGCGCCAGCAGCCGGACACCAGCGGGAGGGCCCGGCGGCGAGCAGTACTTC
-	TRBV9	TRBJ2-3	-	CASSTGRTSTDTQYF	TGTGCCAGCAGCACGGGTAGAACTAGCACAGATACGCAGTATTTT
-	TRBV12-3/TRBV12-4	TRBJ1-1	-	CASRYSGTEAFF	TGTGCCAGCAGGTACAGTGGCACTGAAGCTTTCTTT
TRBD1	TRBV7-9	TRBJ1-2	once	CASSGTGTAYGYTF	TGTGCCAGCAGCGGCACCGGGACAGCCTATGGCTACACCTTC
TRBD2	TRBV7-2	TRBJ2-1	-	CASSLTSGRSTYNEQFF	TGTGCCAGCAGCTTAACTAGCGGGAGAAGCACCTACAATGAGCAGTTCTTC
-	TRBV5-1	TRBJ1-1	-	CASSLGRRRYTEAFF	TGCGCCAGCAGCTTGGGACGGAGGAGGTACACTGAAGCTTTCTTT
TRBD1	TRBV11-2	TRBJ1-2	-	CASRPTGGASGYTF	TGTGCCAGCAGACCTACAGGGGGCGCATCTGGCTACACCTTC
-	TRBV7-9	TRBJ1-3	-	CASSLEGAGGNTIYF	TGTGCCAGCAGCTTAGAAGGCGCAGGCGGAAACACCATATATTTT
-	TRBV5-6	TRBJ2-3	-	CASSLNWGERVPDTQYF	TGTGCCAGCAGCTTGAATTGGGGGGAGAGGGTCCCAGATACGCAGTATTTT
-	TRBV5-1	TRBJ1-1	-	CASSPGQAGGTEAFF	TGCGCCAGCAGCCCCGGGCAGGCTGGGGGGACTGAAGCTTTCTTT
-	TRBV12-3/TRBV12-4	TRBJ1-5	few	CASSFGSNQPQHF	TGTGCCAGCAGTTTCGGGAGCAATCAGCCCCAGCATTTT
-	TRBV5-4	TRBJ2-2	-	CASSLDGNGGELFF	TGTGCCAGCAGCTTGGACGGGAATGGCGGGGAGCTGTTTTTT
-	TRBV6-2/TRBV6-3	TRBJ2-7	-	CASSYGLTYEQYF	TGTGCCAGCAGTTACGGCCTGACCTACGAGCAGTACTTC
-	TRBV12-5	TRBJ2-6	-	CASGPGGSLGANVLTF	TGTGCTAGTGGCCCCGGGGGTTCTCTCGGGGCCAACGTCCTGACTTTC
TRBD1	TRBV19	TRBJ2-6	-	CASSLRQGAGSGANVLTF	TGTGCCAGTAGTCTCCGACAGGGGGCGGGCTCTGGGGCCAACGTCCTGACTTTC
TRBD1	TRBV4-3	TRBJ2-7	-	CASSRGQAYEQYF	TGCGCCAGCAGCCGAGGACAGGCCTACGAGCAGTACTTC
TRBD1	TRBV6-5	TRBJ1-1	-	CASRGQGANTEAFF	TGTGCCAGCAGAGGACAGGGGGCTAACACTGAAGCTTTCTTT
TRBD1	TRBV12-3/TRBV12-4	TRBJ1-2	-	CASIKTGESYTF	TGTGCCAGCATTAAGACAGGGGAGAGCTACACCTTC
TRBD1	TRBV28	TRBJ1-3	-	CASSFPLTRDRAHGNTIYF	TGTGCCAGCAGTTTCCCCCTTACGAGGGACAGGGCACATGGAAACACCATATATTTT
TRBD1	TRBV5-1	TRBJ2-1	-	CASSKGQGSYNEQFF	TGCGCCAGCAGCAAGGGACAGGGCAGTTACAATGAGCAGTTCTTC
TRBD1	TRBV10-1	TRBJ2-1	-	CASTGQGYNEQFF	TGCGCCAGCACCGGACAGGGCTACAATGAGCAGTTCTTC
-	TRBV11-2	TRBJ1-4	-	CASREGFGEKLFF	TGTGCCAGCAGGGAGGGGTTCGGGGAAAAACTGTTTTTT
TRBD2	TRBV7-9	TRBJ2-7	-	CASSLVTSGYEQYF	TGTGCCAGCAGCTTAGTGACTAGCGGGTACGAGCAGTACTTC
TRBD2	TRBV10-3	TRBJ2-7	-	CAISVNGLAGRSYEQYF	TGTGCCATCAGCGTGAATGGACTAGCGGGAAGGTCCTACGAGCAGTACTTC
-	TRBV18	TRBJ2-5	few	CASSPGGSETQYF	TGTGCCAGCTCCCCAGGGGGGAGTGAGACCCAGTACTTC
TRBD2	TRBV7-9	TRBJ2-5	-	CASSSGLVETQYF	TGTGCCAGCAGCTCGGGACTAGTGGAGACCCAGTACTTC
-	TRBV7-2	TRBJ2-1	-	CASSLMRAHNEQFF	TGTGCCAGCAGCTTGATGAGGGCACACAATGAGCAGTTCTTC
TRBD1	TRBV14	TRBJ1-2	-	CASSLRDRAKANYGYTF	TGTGCCAGCAGCCTCCGGGACAGAGCTAAAGCTAACTATGGCTACACCTTC
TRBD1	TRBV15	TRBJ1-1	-	CATSRRTGVSTEAFF	TGTGCCACCAGCAGGCGGACAGGGGTGAGCACTGAAGCTTTCTTT
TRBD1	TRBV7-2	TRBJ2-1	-	CASSLGAGQGYNEQFF	TGTGCCAGCAGCTTAGGGGCGGGACAGGGCTACAATGAGCAGTTCTTC
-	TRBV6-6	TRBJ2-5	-	CASSQTRGETQYF	TGTGCCAGCAGCCAGACTAGGGGAGAGACCCAGTACTTC
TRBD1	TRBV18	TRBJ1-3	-	CASSPRDRAGNTIYF	TGTGCCAGCTCACCCCGGGACAGGGCTGGAAACACCATATATTTT
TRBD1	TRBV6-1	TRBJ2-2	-	CASSELGQTGELFF	TGTGCCAGCAGTGAATTGGGACAGACCGGGGAGCTGTTTTTT
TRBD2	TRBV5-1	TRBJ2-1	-	CASSSGLANEQFF	TGCGCCAGCAGCTCCGGACTAGCTAATGAGCAGTTCTTC
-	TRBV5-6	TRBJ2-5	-	CASSLDSGSGETQYF	TGTGCCAGCAGCTTGGATTCGGGATCGGGAGAGACCCAGTACTTC
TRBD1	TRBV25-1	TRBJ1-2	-	CASSPGQGVGYTF	TGTGCCAGCAGCCCCGGACAGGGAGTTGGCTACACCTTC
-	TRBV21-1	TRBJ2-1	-	CASSKAKRNEQFF	TGTGCCAGCAGCAAAGCCAAGCGCAATGAGCAGTTCTTC
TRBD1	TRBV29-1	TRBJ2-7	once	CRTGTGPNLTYEQYF	TGCAGGACCGGGACAGGGCCCAACCTGACCTACGAGCAGTACTTC
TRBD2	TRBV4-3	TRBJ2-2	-	CASSQDRAGGTGELFF	TGCGCCAGCAGCCAAGATCGCGCGGGAGGGACCGGGGAGCTGTTTTTT
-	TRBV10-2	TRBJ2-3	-	CASSVPEGGTDTQYF	TGCGCCAGCAGTGTGCCCGAGGGGGGCACAGATACGCAGTATTTT
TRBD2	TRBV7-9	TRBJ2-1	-	CASSHVLLGLAVYNEQFF	TGTGCCAGCAGCCATGTACTCTTGGGACTAGCAGTCTACAATGAGCAGTTCTTC
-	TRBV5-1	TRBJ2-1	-	CASSPYTGGNEQFF	TGCGCCAGCAGCCCTTACACAGGTGGCAATGAGCAGTTCTTC
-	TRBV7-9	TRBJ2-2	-	CASKIQGVDTGELFF	TGTGCCAGTAAGATACAGGGCGTCGACACCGGGGAGCTGTTTTTT
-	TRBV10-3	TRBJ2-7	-	CAISTANRVSAYEQYF	TGTGCCATCAGTACTGCTAACAGGGTTTCTGCCTACGAGCAGTACTTC
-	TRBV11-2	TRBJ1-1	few	CASSPSGGTGAFF	TGTGCCAGCAGCCCCTCCGGAGGAACTGGAGCTTTCTTT